This T cell receptor beta chain stems from a study of T cell clonality in common variable immunodeficiency (dated by TCRdb to 2013 to 2016). On the study overall, not on this receptor specifically: CVID TCRbeta sequences were reported to have fewer deletions and N-nucleotide insertions and to lack highly modified clones with 13 or more V deletions. TCRbeta clonality was higher in CVID subjects than in healthy controls (t-test p = 0.018), and the increase was most characteristic of about a third of subjects. According to the authors, finding the cause of the higher clonality in CVID would require sequencing the repertoires of T cell subpopulations. Correlations between repertoire features and clinical complications were limited by patient heterogeneity within the CVID cohort. Fewer TCRbeta clones were shared among CVID subjects than among healthy controls (p < 0.0001). Even though DNA input was the same, control samples had an average of about 81,820 unique sequences each, compared with some 32,000 in CVID samples.

Both CVID patients and healthy controls were predominantly of Caucasian heritage. Heparinized peripheral whole blood samples of roughly 5 to 8.5 ml were obtained from each donor. TCRbeta CDR3 repertoires were sequenced from genomic DNA of adults with common variable immune deficiency (CVID) and healthy adult controls. The control group comprised approximately 22 healthy adult volunteers, roughly 12 female and 10 or so male, aged about 23 to 66 years with a mean age of approximately 35. To isolate peripheral blood mononuclear cells, diluted blood was subjected to density centrifugation over Hypaque 1077 or Ficoll-Paque. Genomic DNA was obtained from unsorted mononuclear cells through either Qiagen column purification or a centrifugation-based method. From a lookup of the germline V gene, CDR1 and CDR2 are MNHEY and SVGEGT. V is trimmed back by 7 bases and J by 8 bases, and the junction contains 6 bases that no gene match accounts for. Inclusive of the bounding cysteine and phenylalanine, the CDR3 is 13 residues long. Sequencing covers 30 bases of the CDR3, shown here with the frame starting at base 1.

For sequencing input, CVID and control samples contributed equivalent amounts of genomic DNA. For every sample, a 60 bp segment covering the rearranged TCRbeta CDR3 region was amplified and then sequenced. The immunoSEQ assay, a bias-corrected multiplex PCR combined with high-throughput sequencing, was used to amplify TCRbeta. On the authors' methods: Each unique nucleotide sequence was treated as a clone and annotated with V, D and J genes, copy number and frequency. Sequences were labeled productive if in frame, and non-productive if out of frame or containing stop codons. Clonality was calculated from Shannon's entropy as previously described. The predicted amino acid sequences of productive clones were used to derive mean CDR3 Kyte-Doolittle hydropathy. Hierarchical clustering of scaled V gene usage was performed with the R hclust function using Manhattan distance and complete linkage. Sharing of clones by CDR3 amino acid sequence was evaluated by resampling 12 repertoires per group over 100 rounds. The repertoires were screened for over 60 published EBV-specific TCRbeta sequences and approximately 230 published CMV-specific TCRbeta sequences. A couple of CVID samples yielding fewer than 10,000 sequences were excluded from analysis, leaving approximately 40 CVID repertoires. Imported from immuneACCESS, the table was reduced by TCRdb to in-frame sequences with V and J called. These copies leave out some clones; in studies compared against another copy, an unresolved V gene accounts for under half, and the cause of the remainder is not known. For V, J and clone size, that table is used; D and trimming come from the DNA. The table puts some 38,000 clones in this sample, none counted just once. The ten largest account for 0.8% to 1% of the sample.

In its sample, this clone was seen many times. This clone's antigen is unknown. The read ends 3 residues early relative to the CDR3; the germline J gene fills the gap. Recombination connected TRBV6-2 or TRBV6-3 to TRBJ2-2, with 8 central nucleotides matching TRBD1. This clonotype originated in a person aged 18 to 75 in good health. The sequenced sample was peripheral blood mononuclear cells. The CDR3 reads CASKQGARGELFF. The CDR3 DNA, read in part, is TGTGCCAGCAAGCAGGGGGCTCGGGGGGAG.